The 31 T cell receptor beta chains below all came from one sample that was sequenced in a study of T-cell reconstitution after alpha-beta-depleted transplantation in children. The TCRbeta library was prepared with unique molecular identifiers. Each CDR3 protein is one row after TCRdb ran MiXCR on the PCR reads. This sample has just under 150,000 distinct CDR3 sequences; 8% to 10% occur once, and the top ten carry roughly 20%. The sample in question was PBMCs, mostly from graft donor cells, obtained 180 days after TCRalphabeta/CD19-depleted stem cell transplant. All receptors derive from a female patient aged 2 to 10 who had a stem cell transplant for congenital amegakaryocytic thrombocytopenia, so the T cells may come from the graft donor.

This clonotype was seen a few times. The chain carries TRBV20-1 and TRBJ2-1; TRBD2 agrees at 9 bases. Germline-derived CDR1 and CDR2 are DFQATT and SNEGSKA (reference sequence). This CDR3 is 15 amino acids long. J was trimmed by 8 bases and V by 5 bases; bases with no gene match: 13. CDR3 DNA: TGCAGTGCTGCCGACTCTGTAGCGGGGGTTGATGAGCAGTTCTTC. This codes for CSAADSVAGVDEQFF.

This clonotype was seen repeatedly, ten times or more. This chain joins TRBV29-1 and TRBJ2-5; unclear D gene. Trimming left V 0 bases short and J 3 bases short, with 11 bases between. CDR1 SQVTM and CDR2 ANQGSEA come from the germline V gene. The CDR3 loop spans 14 amino acids. DNA for the CDR3: TGCAGCGTTGAAGAGTTGTTAGAAGAAGAGACCCAGTACTTC. This gives the protein CSVEELLEEETQYF.

This clonotype was found a few times. The V gene is TRBV2, the J gene TRBJ1-1, with 12 bases aligning to TRBD1. Per the germline V gene, CDR1 is SNHLY and CDR2 is FYNNEI. This CDR3 has 15 residues. V lost 6 bases to trimming and J lost 5 bases; unmatched junction nucleotides: 7. The CDR3, as DNA: TGTGCCAGCAGATTAATGGGACAGGGGGCGACTGAAGCTTTCTTT. It codes for CASRLMGQGATEAFF.

The table lists this clonotype with many counts. The chain carries TRBV28 and TRBJ1-4; no clear D. Germline values: CDR1 MDHEN, CDR2 SYDVKM. Trimming left V 2 bases short and J 5 bases short, with 6 bases between. The CDR3 covers 13 residues. The CDR3, as DNA: TGTGCCAGCAGTTTAATCGTGAATGAAAAACTGTTTTTT. This codes for CASSLIVNEKLFF.

This clonotype was counted at least ten times. The V and J genes are TRBV5-1 and TRBJ2-3; a weak D match, TRBD2 (6 bases). The germline CDR1 and CDR2 sequences are SGHRS and YFSETQ. Trimming stripped 3 bases from V and 6 bases from J, with 20 bases between. The CDR3 covers 16 residues. This CDR3 reads CASSSTRAGGADTQYF. The CDR3 DNA follows: TGCGCCAGCAGCTCAACGAGGGCGGGCGGGGCGGATACGCAGTATTTT. Based on the CDR3 plus reference TRBV5-1 and TRBJ2-3, the full variable domain is KAGVTQTPRYLIKTRGQQVTLSCSPISGHRSVSWYQQTPGQGLQFLFEYFSETQRNKGNFPGRFSGRQFSNSRSEMNVSTLELGDSALYLCASSSTRAGGADTQYFGPGTRLTVL.

This clonotype was found many times. The V and J genes are TRBV5-1 and TRBJ2-1; 8 positions match TRBD1. CDR1 is SGHRS, CDR2 YFSETQ, per germline. The CDR3 totals 13 residues. The V segment lost 4 bases and the J segment 8 bases; nucleotides outside the gene matches: 5. CDR3 loop: CASSRTGLHEQFF. In DNA form, the CDR3 reads TGCGCCAGCAGCAGGACAGGGCTACATGAGCAGTTCTTC. The full variable domain, completed using reference TRBV5-1 and TRBJ2-1, is KAGVTQTPRYLIKTRGQQVTLSCSPISGHRSVSWYQQTPGQGLQFLFEYFSETQRNKGNFPGRFSGRQFSNSRSEMNVSTLELGDSALYLCASSRTGLHEQFFGPGTRLTVL.

The sample holds many counts of this clonotype. V gene TRBV7-6 combines with J gene TRBJ1-6; D remains ambiguous. Trimming removed 4 bases at V and 9 bases at J, with 4 bases between. CDR1 SGHVS and CDR2 FNYEAQ come from the germline V gene. The CDR3 extends over 11 amino acids. The chain's CDR3 is CASSSISPLHF. Here the CDR3 DNA reads TGTGCCAGCAGCTCCATTTCACCCCTCCACTTT.

This clonotype showed up many times. The chain couples TRBV28 to TRBJ2-3, with D uncertain. Trimming pared 5 bases from V and 4 bases from J, leaving 16 bases between. The germline V gene encodes CDR1 MDHEN and CDR2 SYDVKM. CDR3 length: 15 amino acids. The CDR3 sequence: CASSVFTSPPDTQYF. As DNA, the CDR3 is TGTGCCAGCAGTGTGTTTACCAGTCCGCCAGATACGCAGTATTTT.

Concerning this clonotype itself: A much larger clonotype is one base distant, so this may be a read error. V usage is TRBV5-1 and J usage is TRBJ1-4; a weak D match, TRBD1 (5 bases). Trimming took 6 bases from V and 4 from J, leaving 13 bases between them. CDR1 and CDR2 from the germline V gene are SGHRS and YFSETQ. This CDR3 contains 14 residues. The CDR3 is CASTMTVGNEKLFF. The CDR3 coding sequence is TGCGCCAGCACTATGACAGTGGGTAATGAAAAACTGTTTTTT.

This clonotype occurred many times. V is TRBV5-1 and J is TRBJ1-6; unclear D gene. Germline loops: CDR1 SGHRS, CDR2 YFSETQ. The CDR3 sequence is 14 residues long. Trimming removed 5 bases from V and 8 bases from J, with 14 bases in between. The CDR3 here is CASRKFPRDSPLHF. The CDR3 DNA is TGCGCCAGCAGAAAGTTCCCACGGGATTCACCCCTCCACTTT.

This clonotype was picked up a small number of times. The chain is built from TRBV9 and TRBJ2-5; 10 bases match TRBD1. CDR3 length: 14 amino acids. V gave up 8 bases and J gave up 7 bases; unmatched junction bases: 11. Germline loops: CDR1 SGDLS, CDR2 YYNGEE. CDR3 protein: CARLGDRGGSTQYF. The CDR3, as DNA: TGTGCCAGACTAGGGGACAGGGGAGGTTCGACCCAGTACTTC.

This clonotype was counted many times. The chain carries TRBV10-3 and TRBJ2-7; D is undetermined. V lost 6 bases and J 2 bases, leaving 17 bases between the germline ends. Per germline, CDR1 ENHRY and CDR2 SYGVKD. The CDR3 extends over 15 amino acids. The DNA for the CDR3 is TGTGCCATCAGGGGATCCGCGACGGAAACCTACGAGCAGTACTTC. Translated: CAIRGSATETYEQYF.

This clonotype has ten or more counts. The chain carries TRBV7-9 and TRBJ2-4; no reliable D call. Trimming cost V 3 bases and J 0 bases, with 6 bases left between them. The CDR3 sequence is 14 residues long. Germline CDR1 SEHNR, CDR2 FQNEAQ (reference sequence). The CDR3 nucleotides are TGTGCCAGCAGCTTGGCGGAAGCCAAAAACATTCAGTACTTC. Translation: CASSLAEAKNIQYF.

This clonotype was detected ten times or more. J is TRBJ1-1 and V is TRBV11-2; D may be TRBD1 (5 bases). The CDR3 sequence is 13 residues long. Trimming removed 5 bases at V and 4 bases at J, with 11 bases between. Germline lookup yields CDR1 SGHAT and CDR2 FQNNGV. Here the CDR3 reads CASSTGRGTEAFF. The CDR3 region has the DNA TGTGCCAGCAGCACAGGTCGGGGCACTGAAGCTTTCTTT.

Only a few counts were recorded for this clonotype. The chain joins TRBV3-1 to TRBJ2-5; D call uncertain. V was shortened by 3 bases and J by 1 base, with 6 bases between the two germline ends. The CDR3 runs 13 residues. Germline assignment: CDR1 LGHDT and CDR2 YNNKEL (reference sequence). CDR3 bases: TGTGCCAGCAGCCAGGACGGCCAAGAGACCCAGTACTTC. Translation: CASSQDGQETQYF.

The genes are TRBV18 and TRBJ2-5; a possible D gene is TRBD1 (6 bases). The germline V and J ends were trimmed by 3 bases and 1 base, with 9 bases remaining between them. Germline loops: CDR1 KGHSH, CDR2 LQKENI. The CDR3 is made up of 14 amino acids. CDR3 in amino acids: CASSPGTPQETQYF. For the CDR3, the DNA is TGTGCCAGCTCACCTGGGACACCCCAAGAGACCCAGTACTTC.

The V and J genes are TRBV6-6 and TRBJ2-1; D not resolved. CDR1 MNHNY and CDR2 SVGAGI come from the germline V gene (reference sequence). The CDR3 is 12 amino acids. Between the trimmed V and J ends, which lost 5 bases and 6 bases, there was a span of 8 bases. This CDR3 is CASSPQVNEQFF. Written as DNA, the CDR3 is TGTGCCAGCAGTCCACAAGTCAATGAGCAGTTCTTC.

In regard to this clonotype: This could be a read error, since a much larger clone is one nucleotide away. The DNA for the CDR3 is TGTGCCAGCAGCACTACACGGGGGAGCACCGGGGAGCTGTTTTTT. Protein sequence: CASSTTRGSTGELFF. The chain combines TRBV7-3 with TRBJ2-2; tentatively, D is TRBD2 (6 bases). V dropped 5 bases and J dropped 4 bases, with 14 bases sitting between them. The CDR3 is made up of 15 amino acids. Germline-derived CDR1 and CDR2 are SGHTA and FQGTGA.

This clonotype was observed at least ten times. The V gene is TRBV20-1, the J gene TRBJ2-7; D possibly uses TRBD1 or TRBD2 (5 bases each). This CDR3 is built from 13 residues. V lost 6 bases and J lost 6, with 18 bases in between. Looked up from germline, CDR1 is DFQATT and CDR2 is SNEGSKA (reference sequence). The CDR3 protein is CSARDGALGEQYF. Written as DNA, the CDR3 is TGCAGTGCCAGGGACGGAGCCCTTGGCGAGCAGTACTTC.

The chain links TRBV13 to TRBJ2-2; D may correspond to TRBD1 or TRBD2 (5 bases each). Trimming removed 5 bases from V and 9 bases from J, with 13 bases in between. The CDR3 sequence is 13 residues long. The germline gives CDR1 PRHDT, CDR2 FYEKMQ (reference sequence). The CDR3 bases are TGTGCCAGCAGCCCCGGGGACCTCTGGGAGCTGTTTTTT. It encodes CASSPGDLWELFF.

This clonotype was observed a few times. This chain connects TRBV12-3 or TRBV12-4 to TRBJ2-1; TRBD1 matches at 10 bases. This CDR3 is built from 14 residues. Losses at the gene ends were 3 bases for V and 6 bases for J; bases not matched to a gene: 2. The CDR3, as DNA: TGTGCCAGCAGTTTTGGACAGGGGGTCAATGAGCAGTTCTTC. As protein: CASSFGQGVNEQFF.

The sample holds a few counts of this clonotype. The rearrangement joins TRBV7-8 to TRBJ1-5; D is possibly TRBD1 (5 bases). In germline, CDR1 is SGHVS, CDR2 FQNEAQ. The CDR3 length is 19 residues. V lost 1 base to trimming and J lost 2 bases, with 21 bases between them. Here the CDR3 DNA reads TGTGCCAGCAGCTTAGGGGCAATCAGGGTCTACGGCGGCAATCAGCCCCAGCATTTT. It codes for CASSLGAIRVYGGNQPQHF.

This chain uses TRBV7-9 with TRBJ2-1; 9 nucleotides match TRBD2. Germline V gene sequence: CDR1 SEHNR, CDR2 FQNEAQ (reference sequence). The CDR3 runs to 15 residues. J was trimmed by 10 bases and V by 5 bases; bases with no gene match: 12. The CDR3 DNA is TGTGCCAGCAGCGAGTCGGTAGCGGGAGCTAGGGAGCAGTTCTTC. It translates to CASSESVAGAREQFF.

This clonotype has at least ten counts. The chain links TRBV12-3 or TRBV12-4 to TRBJ1-2; possibly TRBD1 for D (6 bases). This CDR3 comprises 12 residues. Trimming cost V 2 bases and J 6 bases, with 7 bases left between them. In DNA, the CDR3 is TGTGCCAGCAGTTTAACAGGGAATGGCTACACCTTC. It yields the protein CASSLTGNGYTF.

The CDR3 spells CASSLGATGSPLHF. The DNA for the CDR3 is TGCGCCAGCAGCTTGGGGGCCACGGGTTCACCCCTCCACTTT. The V and J genes are TRBV5-1 and TRBJ1-6; D is ambiguous. The CDR3 sequence is 14 residues long. Germline V gene lookup returns CDR1 SGHRS and CDR2 YFSETQ. Trimming cost V 0 bases and J 9 bases, with 10 bases left between them. The variable domain in full, completed from reference TRBV5-1 and TRBJ1-6, reads KAGVTQTPRYLIKTRGQQVTLSCSPISGHRSVSWYQQTPGQGLQFLFEYFSETQRNKGNFPGRFSGRQFSNSRSEMNVSTLELGDSALYLCASSLGATGSPLHFGNGTRLTVT.

This clonotype was seen ten or more times. This rearrangement joins TRBV7-2 to TRBJ2-7; possible D gene TRBD2, 7 bases. The CDR3 runs 16 residues. V gave up 5 bases and J gave up 2 bases, with 19 bases separating them. CDR1 and CDR2 (germline): SGHTA, FQGNSA. The CDR3 loop reads CASSGGGGKNPYEQYF. The CDR3 coding sequence is TGTGCCAGCAGCGGGGGGGGCGGGAAGAATCCCTACGAGCAGTACTTC.

This clonotype came up many times. V is TRBV12-3 or TRBV12-4 and J is TRBJ2-3; 7 bases are shared with TRBD1. V was clipped by 5 bases and J by 6 bases; unmatched bases: 11. This CDR3 is built from 15 residues. CDR3 sequence (DNA): TGTGCCAGCAGTCGACAGGGTCACCCGGGGGATACGCAGTATTTT. As protein: CASSRQGHPGDTQYF.

A note on this clonotype: It may be a read error: a sequence one base away is much more abundant. The chain has TRBV20-1 and TRBJ2-3; perhaps TRBD1 as D (6 bases). V was shortened by 2 bases and J by 4 bases, with 10 bases between the two germline ends. This CDR3 has 13 amino acids. Germline V gene sequence: CDR1 DFQATT, CDR2 SNEGSKA (reference sequence). The CDR3 reads CSARRSGADTQYF. The CDR3, as DNA: TGCAGTGCTAGACGATCAGGGGCAGATACGCAGTATTTT.

V is TRBV5-8 and J is TRBJ2-3; TRBD2 aligns across 11 bases. Germline-derived CDR1 and CDR2 are SGHTS and YDEGEE. This CDR3 spans 16 amino acids. V gave up 0 bases and J gave up 5 bases; unmatched junction bases: 5. The CDR3 is CASSLVGGTSGDTQYF. The DNA of the CDR3 is TGTGCCAGCAGCTTGGTCGGAGGGACTAGCGGAGATACGCAGTATTTT.

The CDR3 loop is CSAREITGTSYNSPLHF. CDR3 nucleotides: TGCAGTGCTAGAGAAATCACAGGCACCTCCTATAATTCACCCCTCCACTTT. The chain couples TRBV20-1 to TRBJ1-6, with D perhaps matching TRBD1 (5 bases). Trimming took off 0 bases at V and 0 bases at J, with 12 bases between the two ends. The CDR3 runs 17 residues. Per the germline V gene, CDR1 is DFQATT and CDR2 is SNEGSKA (reference sequence).

This chain uses TRBV6-1 with TRBJ2-6; 8 bases are shared with TRBD1. Germline loops: CDR1 MNHNS, CDR2 SASEGT. This CDR3 spans 16 amino acids. The J segment lost 4 bases and the V segment lost 7 bases, leaving 9 bases of the junction unmatched. CDR3 residues: CASNRGWGSGANVLTF. The CDR3 nucleotides are TGTGCCAGCAACAGGGGGTGGGGGTCGGGGGCCAACGTCCTGACTTTC.